This T cell receptor beta chain was identified during a study of T cell clonality in common variable immunodeficiency. Per germline, CDR1 LGHNT and CDR2 FRNRAP. The length of the CDR3 is 17 residues. Trimming took 0 bases from V and 0 from J, leaving 12 bases between them. Ten or more counts support this clone. The read gets to within 3 residues of the CDR3 end, and the germline J gene fills in the rest. Produced via immunoSEQ multiplex PCR; TCRdb's table is partial and in-frame only. The repertoire consists of over 55,000 clones, none detected only once. The sequence came from a person aged 18 to 75 in good health. The sequenced sample was peripheral blood mononuclear cells. The chain carries TRBV12-5 and TRBJ2-4; perhaps TRBD2 as D (5 bases). The CDR3: CASGLVLERLAKNIQYF. The sequenced CDR3 bases are TGTGCTAGTGGTTTGGTACTAGAGCGATTAGCCAAAAACATT. The complete variable domain, with remaining parts taken from reference TRBV12-5 and TRBJ2-4, reads DARVTQTPRHKVTEMGQEVTMRCQPILGHNTVFWYRQTMMQGLELLAYFRNRAPLDDSGMPKDRFSAEMPDATLATLKIQPSEPRDSAVYFCASGLVLERLAKNIQYFGAGTRLSVL.